What follows are 20 T cell receptor beta chains derived from one specimen sequenced in a study of human T cells and chemical hapten exposure. TCRdb independently ran MiXCR on the RACE reads; one entry per CDR3 protein. The top ten clones hold roughly 3.1% of a sample with about 120,000 distinct CDR3 sequences, roughly 14% of them seen once. Time point here: pre-sensitization, week 0. Treatment described: therapeutic diphenylcyclopropenone sensitization with weekly scalp DPC. The source was whole blood, collected in connection with sensitization to the hapten diphenylcyclopropenone (DPC). The source is a woman aged 18-30 years with alopecia areata. Some clones in this sample may be carry-over from other donors' samples.

This clonotype was counted ten times or more. The chain employs TRBV6-5 and TRBJ1-6; TRBD1 aligns across 8 bases. Germline CDR1 is MNHEY and CDR2 is SVGAGI. After removal of 6 bases from V and 8 bases from J, the junction contained 21 bases not matched to a gene. The CDR3 spans 19 residues. The CDR3 DNA reads as TGTGCCAGCAGCCGGACAGGGTCAGTGATCGGGAATTCCGATTCACCCCTCCACTTT. Translation gives CASSRTGSVIGNSDSPLHF.

This clonotype was counted between two and nine times. This rearrangement joins TRBV7-2 to TRBJ2-1; 10 bases match TRBD2. Germline assignment: CDR1 SGHTA and CDR2 FQGNSA. This CDR3 is built from 16 residues. V shed 0 bases, J shed 8 bases, and the junction held 7 bases outside the gene matches. The CDR3 is CASSLALWTSGHEQFF. In nucleotides, the CDR3 is TGTGCCAGCAGCTTAGCCCTTTGGACTAGCGGCCATGAGCAGTTCTTC.

DNA for the CDR3: TGTGCCACCATGAGGGGCCCTTCTAGCACAGATACGCAGTATTTT. Translation: CATMRGPSSTDTQYF. The chain employs TRBV24-1 and TRBJ2-3; D could derive from TRBD1 or TRBD2 (5 bases each). The length of the CDR3 is 15 residues. The ends were cut back, 8 bases at V and 0 bases at J, with 14 bases in the middle. Germline CDR1 KGHDR, CDR2 SFDVKD.

This clonotype was observed a few times. The rearrangement links TRBV12-5 to TRBJ1-1; D unresolved. V was shortened by 2 bases and J by 1 base, with 8 bases between the two germline ends. Germline CDR1 is LGHNT and CDR2 is FRNRAP. The CDR3 is 14 residues long. DNA for the CDR3: TGTGCTAGTGGTTTGTTCCGGGAGAACACTGAAGCTTTCTTT. It yields the protein CASGLFRENTEAFF.

This chain connects TRBV29-1 to TRBJ2-3, with 8 bases matching TRBD1. This CDR3 comprises 16 residues. CDR1 SQVTM and CDR2 ANQGSEA come from the germline V gene. V shed 8 bases and J 1 base; nucleotides not matched to a gene: 14. The CDR3 DNA reads as TGCAGCCTTCTAACCCCGAAGGACAGGGGCACAGATACGCAGTATTTT. Its protein product is CSLLTPKDRGTDTQYF.

The chain employs TRBV20-1 and TRBJ2-7; 8 nucleotides align to TRBD1. The CDR3 consists of 14 residues. In germline, CDR1 is DFQATT, CDR2 SNEGSKA (reference sequence). Losses at the gene ends were 1 base for V and 3 bases for J; bases not matched to a gene: 5. The CDR3 protein is CSARAHRGVYEQYF. Here the CDR3 DNA reads TGCAGTGCTAGAGCTCACAGGGGGGTCTACGAGCAGTACTTC.

The V gene is TRBV25-1, the J gene TRBJ2-3; 10 bases map to TRBD1. CDR3 length equals 17 residues. V was clipped by 3 bases and J by 2 bases; unmatched bases: 8. Germline CDR1 reads MGHDK; CDR2 reads SYGVNS. CDR3 in amino acids: CASSETGGSRITDTQYF. CDR3 coding DNA: TGTGCCAGCAGTGAGACAGGGGGCTCCCGGATCACAGATACGCAGTATTTT.

The CDR3 region has the DNA TGTGCCAGCAGCTTGGAAGACACCGGGGAGCTGTTTTTT. Residues: CASSLEDTGELFF. The chain couples TRBV5-4 to TRBJ2-2; unclear D gene. The V gene lost 0 bases and the J gene lost 3 bases, with 3 bases spanning the gap. Germline-derived CDR1 and CDR2 are SGHNT and YYREEE (reference sequence). The CDR3 sequence is 13 residues long.

The chain has TRBV28 and TRBJ2-3; no reliable D call. The CDR3 sequence is 15 residues long. Deletions cut 1 base from V and 2 bases from J, with 10 bases between. Germline CDR1 reads MDHEN; CDR2 reads SYDVKM. The CDR3 region is CASSLLSSHTDTQYF. The CDR3 DNA reads TGTGCCAGCAGTTTATTAAGTAGCCACACAGATACGCAGTATTTT.

The gene calls are TRBV27 and TRBJ1-6; D is perhaps TRBD1 (5 bases). The V end lost 6 bases, the J end lost 5 bases, and 14 bases lay between the germline ends. CDR1 is MNHEY and CDR2 is SMNVEV in the germline V gene (reference sequence). This CDR3 is 15 amino acids long. The CDR3 protein is CASSLGDGNNSPLHF. CDR3 sequence (DNA): TGTGCCAGCAGCCTAGGGGACGGGAATAATTCACCCCTCCACTTT.

J is TRBJ2-3 and V is TRBV3-1; D not resolved. This CDR3 has 12 residues. The V end lost 4 bases, the J end lost 7 bases, and 9 bases lay between the germline ends. The germline V gene has CDR1 LGHDT and CDR2 YNNKEL (reference sequence). The CDR3, as DNA: TGTGCCAGCAGCCTAGAGAGGAATACGCAGTATTTT. Translating it yields CASSLERNTQYF.

Ten or more counts support this clonotype. The chain is built from TRBV11-2 and TRBJ2-5; D might be TRBD1 (6 bases). This CDR3 has 13 amino acids. V dropped 5 bases and J dropped 5 bases, with 12 bases sitting between them. Germline V gene lookup returns CDR1 SGHAT and CDR2 FQNNGV. The CDR3 sequence: CASSPGTTETQYF. DNA of the CDR3: TGTGCCAGCAGCCCAGGGACAACGGAGACCCAGTACTTC.

The V gene is TRBV12-3 or TRBV12-4, the J gene TRBJ2-1, with D hard to call. V lost 2 bases, J lost 0 bases, and 8 bases lay in between. The CDR3 sequence is 15 residues long. The CDR3 DNA follows: TGTGCCAGCAGTTTACTCCGTAGCTCCTACAATGAGCAGTTCTTC. Residues: CASSLLRSSYNEQFF.

This clonotype was counted many times. The chain combines TRBV2 with TRBJ2-3, with 8 bases identical to TRBD2. The CDR3 consists of 16 residues. V shed 7 bases and J 2 bases; nucleotides not matched to a gene: 11. The germline V gene has CDR1 SNHLY and CDR2 FYNNEI. The CDR3 DNA is TGTGCCAGCATCGGACTAGCCGATCCTTTCACAGATACGCAGTATTTT. This encodes CASIGLADPFTDTQYF.

This clonotype appeared a few times. The chain links TRBV7-2 to TRBJ2-2, with 10 bases lining up with TRBD2. The CDR3 has 16 amino acids. Germline loops: CDR1 SGHTA, CDR2 FQGNSA. J lost 4 bases, V lost 1 base, and 3 bases had no gene match. The CDR3 reads CASSLGLAGLTGELFF. The CDR3 nucleotides are TGTGCCAGCAGCTTAGGACTAGCGGGCCTCACCGGGGAGCTGTTTTTT.

The chain employs TRBV30 and TRBJ2-5; D unresolved. This CDR3 comprises 15 residues. Trimming removed 4 bases from V and 0 bases from J, with 15 bases in between. Germline V lookup: CDR1 GTSNPN, CDR2 SVGIG (reference sequence). The CDR3 DNA reads TGTGCCTGGAATTCTGACTTCTCGTACCAAGAGACCCAGTACTTC. Amino acid sequence: CAWNSDFSYQETQYF.

This clonotype was counted once. This chain connects TRBV2 to TRBJ1-2; D is ambiguous. Trimming removed 4 bases at V and 3 bases at J, with 12 bases between. The germline V gene has CDR1 SNHLY and CDR2 FYNNEI. The CDR3 totals 14 residues. CDR3 in amino acids: CASSVARADYGYTF. The DNA for the CDR3 is TGTGCCAGCAGTGTGGCCCGGGCGGACTATGGCTACACCTTC.

This chain joins TRBV11-2 and TRBJ1-6, with 11 positions matching TRBD1. Trimming took 1 base from V and 9 from J; bases not matched to a gene: 5. Looked up from germline, CDR1 is SGHAT and CDR2 is FQNNGV. The CDR3 sequence is 16 residues long. CDR3 amino acids: CASSLAGQGASSPLHF. The CDR3 region has the DNA TGTGCCAGCAGCTTAGCCGGACAGGGGGCTTCTTCACCCCTCCACTTT.

This rearrangement joins TRBV7-2 to TRBJ2-3; 10 positions match TRBD1. Germline V gene lookup returns CDR1 SGHTA and CDR2 FQGNSA. V lost 3 bases, J lost 3 bases, and 6 bases stayed unmatched. The CDR3 extends over 16 amino acids. In DNA form, the CDR3 reads TGTGCCAGCAGCTTGGACAGGGGGTTTGGGACAGATACGCAGTATTTT. Translation gives CASSLDRGFGTDTQYF.

The chain recombines TRBV11-3 with TRBJ2-1; D call uncertain. Germline V lookup: CDR1 SGHNT, CDR2 YENEEA. The CDR3 totals 16 residues. The ends were cut back, 1 base at V and 4 bases at J, with 14 bases in the middle. The CDR3 DNA is TGTGCCAGCAGCTTAGGCCCCGGCGCAGATTACAATGAGCAGTTCTTC. It specifies CASSLGPGADYNEQFF.